The T cell receptor (beta chain) described here comes from a study of TIL therapy for anti-PD-1-resistant metastatic lung cancer. This CDR3 is 12 amino acids long. CDR1 is MNHNS, CDR2 SASEGT, per germline. V was shortened by 6 bases and J by 7 bases, with 9 bases between the two germline ends. This clone was observed a handful of times. The libraries were made with immunoSEQ v3. Assay: immunoSEQ multiplex PCR; the TCRdb copy retains only in-frame clones and omits some. In the table there are 60,000 or so clones, roughly 66% of which are singletons. Specified time point: pre-treatment sample, taken before nivolumab and TIL therapy.

The material was blood, obtained at baseline. The TCR comes from a person aged 25-85 years with non-small cell lung cancer. This chain connects TRBV6-1 to TRBJ1-4; D gene unclear. The DNA of the CDR3 is TGTGCCAGCAGACCGGACCGTGAAAAACTGTTTTTT. Its protein product is CASRPDREKLFF.